The source of this T cell receptor (beta chain) is a study of blood T cell repertoires in COVID-19. Study as a whole: Sources were T cells, B-cell-depleted T cells, or PBMCs; the material itself was cDNA or gDNA.

This clone was detected once. Produced via immunoSEQ multiplex PCR; TCRdb's table is partial and in-frame only. The sample holds 250,000 to 300,000 clones, 89% seen once. With 5 bases removed from V and 2 bases from J, the gap between germline ends came to 12 bases. Germline assignment: CDR1 MDHEN and CDR2 SYDVKM. The CDR3 contains 14 residues. The receptor's source is a woman aged 60 to 75 who had recovered from COVID-19. V gene TRBV28 combines with J gene TRBJ1-1, with D possibly matching TRBD1 (5 bases). Sample: PBMCs or T cells enriched from blood (not recorded which). The CDR3 coding sequence is TGTGCCAGCAGTCCCTGGAGGGGTAACACTGAAGCTTTCTTT. The encoded protein is CASSPWRGNTEAFF.